A single T cell receptor beta chain is shown here with its context. CDR3 length: 15 amino acids. CDR1 and CDR2 from the germline V gene are MNHEY and SVGAGI. The germline V and J ends were trimmed by 4 bases and 5 bases, with 17 bases remaining between them. This record belongs to a study of T cell changes during pregnancy in multiple sclerosis. Some clones are missing from TCRdb's copy, which holds only in-frame ones; the method was immunoSEQ multiplex PCR. The sample shows 45,000 to 75,000 clones, about 92% of them seen only once. The sequenced sample was peripheral blood, obtained in the first trimester of pregnancy. J is TRBJ1-2 and V is TRBV6-5, with TRBD1 as a possible D gene (6 bases). The origin of this receptor is a female donor with multiple sclerosis, enrolled in a pregnancy study. Here the CDR3 reads CASSSDPDRKYGYTF. CDR3 DNA: TGTGCCAGCAGTTCCGACCCGGACAGAAAATATGGCTACACCTTC.